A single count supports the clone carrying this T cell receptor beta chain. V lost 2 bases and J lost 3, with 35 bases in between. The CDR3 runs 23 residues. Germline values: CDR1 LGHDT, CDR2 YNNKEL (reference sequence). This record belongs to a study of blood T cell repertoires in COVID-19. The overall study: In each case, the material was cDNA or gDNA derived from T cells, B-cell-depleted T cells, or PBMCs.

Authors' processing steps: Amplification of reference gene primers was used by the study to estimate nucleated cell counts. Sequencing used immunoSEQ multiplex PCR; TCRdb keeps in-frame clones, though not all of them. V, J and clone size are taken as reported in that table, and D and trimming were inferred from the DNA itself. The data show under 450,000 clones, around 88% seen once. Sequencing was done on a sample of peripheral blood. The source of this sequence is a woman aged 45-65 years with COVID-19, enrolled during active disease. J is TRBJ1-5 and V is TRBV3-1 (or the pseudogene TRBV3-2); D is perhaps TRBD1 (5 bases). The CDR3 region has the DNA TGTGCCAGCAGCCAAAATCGGCCCAGGGAAACGGGTCGCTGGATAGGGGTCAATCAGCCCCAGCATTTT. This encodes CASSQNRPRETGRWIGVNQPQHF.